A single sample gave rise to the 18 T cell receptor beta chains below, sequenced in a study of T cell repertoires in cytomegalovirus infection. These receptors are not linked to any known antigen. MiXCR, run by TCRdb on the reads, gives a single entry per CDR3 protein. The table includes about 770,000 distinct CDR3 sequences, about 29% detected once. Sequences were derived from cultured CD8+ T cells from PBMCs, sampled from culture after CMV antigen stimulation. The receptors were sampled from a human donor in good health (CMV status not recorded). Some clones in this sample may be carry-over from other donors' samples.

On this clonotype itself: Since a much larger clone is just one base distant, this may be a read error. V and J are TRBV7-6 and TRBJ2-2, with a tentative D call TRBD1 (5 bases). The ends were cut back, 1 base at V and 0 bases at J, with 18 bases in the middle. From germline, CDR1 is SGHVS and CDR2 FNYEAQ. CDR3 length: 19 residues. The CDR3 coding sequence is TGTGCCAGCAGCTTAGTCCCCCCCGCGAAGACAGCGAACACCGGGGAGCTGTTTTTT. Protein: CASSLVPPAKTANTGELFF.

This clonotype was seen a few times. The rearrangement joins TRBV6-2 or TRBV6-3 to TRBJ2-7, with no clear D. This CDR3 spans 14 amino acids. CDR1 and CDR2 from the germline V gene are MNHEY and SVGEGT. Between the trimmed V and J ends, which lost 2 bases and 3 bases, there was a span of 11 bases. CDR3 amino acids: CASSYGVSVYEQYV. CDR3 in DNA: TGTGCCAGCAGTTACGGGGTGTCGGTCTACGAGCAGTACGTC.

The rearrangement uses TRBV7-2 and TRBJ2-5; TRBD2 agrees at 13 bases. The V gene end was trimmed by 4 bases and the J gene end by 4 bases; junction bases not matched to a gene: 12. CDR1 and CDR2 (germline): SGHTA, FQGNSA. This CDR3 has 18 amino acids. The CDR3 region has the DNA TGTGCCAGCAGCTCTATTAGGGGACTAGCGGGGTTGGGAGAGACCCAGTACTTC. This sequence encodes CASSSIRGLAGLGETQYF.

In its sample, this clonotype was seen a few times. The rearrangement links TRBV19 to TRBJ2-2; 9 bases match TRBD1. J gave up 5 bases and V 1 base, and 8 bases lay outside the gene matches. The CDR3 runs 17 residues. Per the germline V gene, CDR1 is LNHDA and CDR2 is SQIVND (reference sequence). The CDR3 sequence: CASSIVPGQGFTGELFF. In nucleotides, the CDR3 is TGTGCCAGTAGTATAGTTCCGGGACAGGGATTTACCGGGGAGCTGTTTTTT.

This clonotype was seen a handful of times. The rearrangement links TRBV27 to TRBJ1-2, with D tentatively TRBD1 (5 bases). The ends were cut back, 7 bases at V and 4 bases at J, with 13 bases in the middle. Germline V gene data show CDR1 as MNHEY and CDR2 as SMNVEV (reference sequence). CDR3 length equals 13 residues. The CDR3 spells CASKGTGLYGYTF. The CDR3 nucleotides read TGTGCCAGCAAGGGTACAGGCCTCTATGGCTACACCTTC.

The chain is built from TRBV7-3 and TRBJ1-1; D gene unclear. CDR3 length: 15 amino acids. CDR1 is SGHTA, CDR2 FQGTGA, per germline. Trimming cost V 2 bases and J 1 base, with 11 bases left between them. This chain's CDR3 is CASSLRGSANTEAFF. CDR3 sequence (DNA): TGTGCCAGCAGCTTACGGGGATCAGCGAACACTGAAGCTTTCTTT.

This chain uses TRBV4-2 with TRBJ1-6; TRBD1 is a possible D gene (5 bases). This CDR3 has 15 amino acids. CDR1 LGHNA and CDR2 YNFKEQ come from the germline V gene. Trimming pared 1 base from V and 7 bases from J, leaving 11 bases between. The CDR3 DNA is TGTGCCAGCAGCCAAGCCCAGGGACTAAATTCACCCCTCCACTTT. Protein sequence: CASSQAQGLNSPLHF.

The CDR3 loop is CSVPGLAGAPDTQYF. CDR3 sequence (DNA): TGCAGTGTCCCGGGACTAGCGGGGGCCCCAGATACGCAGTATTTT. The V gene is TRBV20-1, the J gene TRBJ2-3; 14 bases map to TRBD2. There are 15 residues in the CDR3. Germline CDR1 DFQATT, CDR2 SNEGSKA (reference sequence). The trim removed 7 bases at V and 4 bases at J, leaving 7 bases unmatched.

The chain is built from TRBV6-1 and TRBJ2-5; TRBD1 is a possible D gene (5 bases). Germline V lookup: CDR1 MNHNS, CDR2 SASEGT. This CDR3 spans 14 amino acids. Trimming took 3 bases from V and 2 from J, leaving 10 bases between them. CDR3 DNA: TGTGCCAGCAGTGAGATAGGGGTTCAAGAGACCCAGTACTTC. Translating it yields CASSEIGVQETQYF.

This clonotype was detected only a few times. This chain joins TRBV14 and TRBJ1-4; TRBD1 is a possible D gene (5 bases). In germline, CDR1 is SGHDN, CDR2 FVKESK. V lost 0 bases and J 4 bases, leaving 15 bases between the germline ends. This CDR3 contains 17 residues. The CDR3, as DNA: TGTGCCAGCAGCCAAGAGCGGGGCCGGGTCGGTAATGAAAAACTGTTTTTT. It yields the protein CASSQERGRVGNEKLFF.

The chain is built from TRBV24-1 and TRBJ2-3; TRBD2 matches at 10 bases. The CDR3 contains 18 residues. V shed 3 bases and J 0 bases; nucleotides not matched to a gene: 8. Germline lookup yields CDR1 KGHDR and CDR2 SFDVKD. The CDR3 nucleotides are TGTGCCACCAGTGATCCTAGGACTAGCGGAGCTAGCACAGATACGCAGTATTTT. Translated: CATSDPRTSGASTDTQYF.

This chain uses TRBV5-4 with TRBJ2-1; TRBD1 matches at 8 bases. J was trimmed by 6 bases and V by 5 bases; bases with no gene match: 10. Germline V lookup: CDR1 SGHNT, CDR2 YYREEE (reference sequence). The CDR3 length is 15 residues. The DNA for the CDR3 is TGTGCCAGCAGATCGCAGGGGGCGTTATCCAATGAGCAGTTCTTC. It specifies CASRSQGALSNEQFF.

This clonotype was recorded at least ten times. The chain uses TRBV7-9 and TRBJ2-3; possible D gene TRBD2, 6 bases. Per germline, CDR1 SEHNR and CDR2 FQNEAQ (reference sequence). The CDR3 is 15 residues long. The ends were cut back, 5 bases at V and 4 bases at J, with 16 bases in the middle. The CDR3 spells CASSPTTGEPDTQYF. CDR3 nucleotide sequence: TGTGCCAGCAGCCCTACAACGGGGGAACCAGATACGCAGTATTTT.

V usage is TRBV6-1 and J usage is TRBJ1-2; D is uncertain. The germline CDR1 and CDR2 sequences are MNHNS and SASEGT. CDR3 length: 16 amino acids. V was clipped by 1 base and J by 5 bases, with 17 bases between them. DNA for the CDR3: TGTGCCAGCAGTGAAGGATATGAGGCATTCGCGTATGGCTACACCTTC. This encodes CASSEGYEAFAYGYTF.

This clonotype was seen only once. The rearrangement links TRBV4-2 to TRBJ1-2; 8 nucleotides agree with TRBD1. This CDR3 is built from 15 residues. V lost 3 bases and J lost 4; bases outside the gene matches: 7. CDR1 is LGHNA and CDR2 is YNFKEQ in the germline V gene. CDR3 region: CASSHETGGGYGYTF. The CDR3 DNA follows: TGTGCCAGCAGCCACGAAACAGGGGGAGGCTATGGCTACACCTTC.

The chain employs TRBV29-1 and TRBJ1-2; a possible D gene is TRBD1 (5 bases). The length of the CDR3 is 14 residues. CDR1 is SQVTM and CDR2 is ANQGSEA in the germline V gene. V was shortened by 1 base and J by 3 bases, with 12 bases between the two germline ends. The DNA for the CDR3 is TGCAGCGTTGAAGGGTTCAGGGAGGACTATGGCTACACCTTC. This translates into CSVEGFREDYGYTF.

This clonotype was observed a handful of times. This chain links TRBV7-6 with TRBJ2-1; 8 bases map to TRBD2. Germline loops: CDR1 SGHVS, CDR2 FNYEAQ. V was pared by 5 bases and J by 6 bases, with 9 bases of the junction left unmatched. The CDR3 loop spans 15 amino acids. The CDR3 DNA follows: TGTGCCAGCAGCCTTTCGGGAGGGTTTAGCAATGAGCAGTTCTTC. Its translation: CASSLSGGFSNEQFF.

CDR3 in DNA: TGTGCCAGCAGTGGGTGGGAGCCAGGTCTCTACGAGCAGTACGTC. As protein: CASSGWEPGLYEQYV. The chain uses TRBV5-6 and TRBJ2-7, with a possible D match to TRBD2 (5 bases). The CDR3 sequence is 15 residues long. Trimming left V 5 bases short and J 3 bases short, with 18 bases between. Germline assignment: CDR1 SGHDT and CDR2 YYEEEE.